Described below is a single TCR beta chain sequence and its context. The antigen is not known. V was pared by 8 bases and J by 9 bases, with 14 bases between. The CDR3 is 13 amino acids. CDR1 and CDR2 (germline): LNHDA, SQIVND (reference sequence). The data stem from a study of cytomegalovirus exposure and HLA in healthy donors. Broader study findings: The classifier was said to identify cytomegalovirus status with high specificity and sensitivity.

A multiplex PCR was run with 60 Vbeta primers and 13 Jbeta primers. Assay: immunoSEQ multiplex PCR; the TCRdb copy retains only in-frame clones and omits some. The sample carries about 220,000 clones, more than 65% recorded once. Though nominally healthy at sampling, donors likely had unrecorded immune exposures. The clonotype was recovered from a woman younger than 45 in good health and CMV-seronegative. The sequenced sample consisted of PBMCs. The chain links TRBV19 to TRBJ1-6, with D unclear. The CDR3 nucleotides are TGTGCCAGTTCCCGGGTGGATGGTTCACCCCTCCACTTT. This gives the protein CASSRVDGSPLHF.